The 6 T cell receptor beta chains in this list originate from one sample, sequenced in a study of tumor and adjacent non-tumor tissue in lung cancer. TCRbeta libraries were built with three rounds of nested PCR, modified from ARM-PCR. In TCRdb, the multiplex PCR reads were re-called with MiXCR into one record per CDR3 protein. The sample includes approximately 100,000 distinct CDR3 sequences, roughly 75% of them seen just once. RNA was extracted from bulk tissue without any cell sorting. Sample: lung tumor tissue. These receptors all stem from a woman aged 55-69 years with non-small cell lung cancer.

The rearrangement joins TRBV28 to TRBJ2-5; D is undetermined. Germline assignment: CDR1 MDHEN and CDR2 SYDVKM. This CDR3 comprises 13 residues. V was cut by 8 bases and J by 5 bases, with 15 bases left in between. CDR3 sequence: CASFIGISETQYF. As DNA, the CDR3 is TGTGCCAGCTTTATAGGGATTTCGGAGACCCAGTACTTC. Full variable domain (rest looked up from reference TRBV28 and TRBJ2-5): DVKVTQSSRYLVKRTGEKVFLECVQDMDHENMFWYRQDPGLGLRLIYFSYDVKMKEKGDIPEGYSVSREKKERFSLILESASTNQTSMYLCASFIGISETQYFGPGTRLLVL.

V is TRBV20-1 and J is TRBJ2-3; 10 bases map to TRBD2. The J call is uncertain, as TRBJ2-7 better fits the DNA end. In germline, CDR1 is DFQATT, CDR2 SNEGSKA (reference sequence). The CDR3 consists of 17 residues. CDR3 sequence reads: CSARDRLAGASTDTQYF. For the CDR3, the DNA is TGCAGTGCTAGAGATCGGCTAGCGGGGGCTTCCACAGATACGCAGTACTTC.

To note about this clonotype: The CDR3 carries no conserved terminal phenylalanine or tryptophan, so it likely arises from a read error. The limits of the CDR3 on the DNA are not certain, so only TCRdb's listed CDR3 is given. The chain recombines TRBV6-5 with TRBJ1-6; the DNA was not compared with TRBD1, the D call given in the table. Looked up from germline, CDR1 is MNHEY and CDR2 is SVGAGI. Termini included, the CDR3 measures 12 amino acids. This chain's CDR3 is CAIPGTCSPPHS.

About this clonotype: A clone one base away is much larger, so this may be a read error. This sequence joins TRBV20-1 and TRBJ1-5; D may be TRBD1 (5 bases). V was clipped by 0 bases and J by 6 bases, with 15 bases between them. This CDR3 is built from 15 residues. Germline V gives CDR1 DFQATT, CDR2 SNEGSKA (reference sequence). This CDR3 reads CSAREERGEGQPQHF. CDR3 DNA sequence: TGCAGTGCTAGAGAAGAGAGGGGAGAGGGTCAGCCCCAGCATTTT.

The chain is built from TRBV7-3 and TRBJ1-1, with 7 bases fitting TRBD1. There are 13 residues in the CDR3. Germline lookup yields CDR1 SGHTA and CDR2 FQGTGA. J was trimmed by 6 bases and V by 3 bases; bases with no gene match: 4. CDR3 bases: TGTGCCAGCAGCTTCGGACAGGATGCTGAAGCTTTCTTT. This encodes CASSFGQDAEAFF. The whole variable domain, filled in from reference TRBV7-3 and TRBJ1-1, reads GAGVSQTPSNKVTEKGKYVELRCDPISGHTALYWYRQSLGQGPEFLIYFQGTGAADDSGLPNDRFFAVRPEGSVSTLKIQRTERGDSAVYLCASSFGQDAEAFFGQGTRLTVV.

Worth noting for this clonotype: This sequence may be a read error, since a much larger clone differs from it by one base. The chain recombines TRBV4-2 with TRBJ1-1; the D gene is possibly TRBD1 (5 bases). Germline CDR1 LGHNA, CDR2 YNFKEQ. This CDR3 contains 16 residues. CDR3 amino acids: CATSHDRDSRNTEAFF. In nucleotides, the CDR3 is TGTGCCACCAGCCACGATCGGGACTCTAGGAACACTGAAGCTTTCTTT.